The sequence of this TCR beta chain was determined in a study of T-cell memory formation after mild COVID-19. The study's findings and limits: Pre-infection memory carried some responding clones, suggesting that cross-reactive memory joined. Second-wave clones with a day 37 peak had unconfirmed SARS-CoV-2 specificity. While clones contracting from day 15 to 85 were balanced between CD4 and CD8, later expanders leaned CD4+. The CD4+ clones that contracted clustered mainly within CM and EM, and the CD8+ clones concentrated in EMRA.

Via MiXCR, TCRdb re-called the 5' RACE reads, giving one row per CDR3 protein. The sample shows hundreds of thousands of distinct CDR3 sequences, around a quarter of them seen only once. The CDR3 totals 16 residues. V was shortened by 4 bases and J by 6 bases, with 18 bases between the two germline ends. Germline CDR1 is LGHNA and CDR2 is YNFKEQ. Note on this clonotype: Its cognate antigen is unknown.

The J gene is TRBJ1-4, the V gene TRBV4-2; D possibly corresponds to TRBD1 (6 bases). The sequencing input was PBMCs or a T cell subset sorted from them (not recorded which). The TCR comes from an adult woman who had mild COVID-19 (a few samples of this study predate the infection). Cell type and time point are not known. This chain's CDR3 is CASSPQGQSRDEKLFF. CDR3 in DNA: TGTGCCAGCAGCCCCCAAGGACAGTCGAGGGATGAAAAACTGTTTTTT.